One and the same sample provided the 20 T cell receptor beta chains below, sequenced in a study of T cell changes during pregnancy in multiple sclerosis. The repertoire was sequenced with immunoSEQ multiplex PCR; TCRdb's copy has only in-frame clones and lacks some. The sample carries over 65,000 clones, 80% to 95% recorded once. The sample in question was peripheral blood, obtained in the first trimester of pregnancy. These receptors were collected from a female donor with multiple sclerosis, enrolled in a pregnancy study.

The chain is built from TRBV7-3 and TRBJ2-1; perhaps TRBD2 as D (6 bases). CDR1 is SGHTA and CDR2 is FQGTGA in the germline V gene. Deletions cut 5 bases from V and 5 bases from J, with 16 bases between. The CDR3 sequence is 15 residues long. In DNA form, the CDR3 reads TGTGCCAGCAGCCCCCGGACTAACACAAACAATGAGCAGTTCTTC. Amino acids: CASSPRTNTNNEQFF.

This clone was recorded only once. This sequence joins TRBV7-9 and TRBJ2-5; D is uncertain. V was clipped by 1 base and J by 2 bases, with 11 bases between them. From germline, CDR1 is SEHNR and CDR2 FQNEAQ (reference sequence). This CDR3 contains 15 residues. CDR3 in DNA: TGTGCCAGCAGCTTAGTCATTGGCAGTCAAGAGACCCAGTACTTC. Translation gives CASSLVIGSQETQYF.

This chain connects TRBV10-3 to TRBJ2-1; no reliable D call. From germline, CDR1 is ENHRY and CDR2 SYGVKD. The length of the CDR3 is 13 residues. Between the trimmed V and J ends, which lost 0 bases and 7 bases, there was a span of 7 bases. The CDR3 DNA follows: TGTGCCATCAGTGAGTCGGAACAGAATGAGCAGTTCTTC. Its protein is CAISESEQNEQFF.

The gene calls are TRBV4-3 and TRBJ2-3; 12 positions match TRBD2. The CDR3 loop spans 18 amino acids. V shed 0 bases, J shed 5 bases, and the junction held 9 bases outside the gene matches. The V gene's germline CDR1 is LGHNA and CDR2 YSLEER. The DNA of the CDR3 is TGCGCCAGCAGCCAAGATCTCCTAGCGGGGGGGCGGGTAGATACGCAGTATTTT. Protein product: CASSQDLLAGGRVDTQYF.

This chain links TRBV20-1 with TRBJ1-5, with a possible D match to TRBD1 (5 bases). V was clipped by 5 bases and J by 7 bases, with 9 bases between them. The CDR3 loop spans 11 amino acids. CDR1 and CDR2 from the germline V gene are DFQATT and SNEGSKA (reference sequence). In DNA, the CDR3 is TGCAGTGCTCGGGGGGAGCAGCCCCAGCATTTT. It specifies CSARGEQPQHF.

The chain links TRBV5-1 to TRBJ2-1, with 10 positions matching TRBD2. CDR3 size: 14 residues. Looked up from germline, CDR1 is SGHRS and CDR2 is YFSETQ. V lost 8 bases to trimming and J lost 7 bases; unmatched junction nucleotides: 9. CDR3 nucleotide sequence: TGCGCCAGTAAATCCGGGACTAGCGCTAATGAGCAGTTCTTC. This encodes CASKSGTSANEQFF. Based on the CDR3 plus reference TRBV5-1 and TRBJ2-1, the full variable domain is KAGVTQTPRYLIKTRGQQVTLSCSPISGHRSVSWYQQTPGQGLQFLFEYFSETQRNKGNFPGRFSGRQFSNSRSEMNVSTLELGDSALYLCASKSGTSANEQFFGPGTRLTVL.

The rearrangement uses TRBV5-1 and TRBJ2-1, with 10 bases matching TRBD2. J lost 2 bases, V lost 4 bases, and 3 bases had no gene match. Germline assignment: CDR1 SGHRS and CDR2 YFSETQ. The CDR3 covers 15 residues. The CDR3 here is CASSVGTSAYNEQFF. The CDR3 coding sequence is TGCGCCAGCAGCGTGGGGACTAGCGCCTACAATGAGCAGTTCTTC. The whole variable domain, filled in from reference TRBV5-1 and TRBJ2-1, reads KAGVTQTPRYLIKTRGQQVTLSCSPISGHRSVSWYQQTPGQGLQFLFEYFSETQRNKGNFPGRFSGRQFSNSRSEMNVSTLELGDSALYLCASSVGTSAYNEQFFGPGTRLTVL.

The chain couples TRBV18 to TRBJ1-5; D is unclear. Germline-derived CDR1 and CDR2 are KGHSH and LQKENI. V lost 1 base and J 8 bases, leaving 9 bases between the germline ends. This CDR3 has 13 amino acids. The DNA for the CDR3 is TGTGCCAGCTCACCACAGCTGTTCAAGCCCCAGCATTTT. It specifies CASSPQLFKPQHF. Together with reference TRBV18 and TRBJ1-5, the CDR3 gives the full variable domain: NAGVMQNPRHLVRRRGQEARLRCSPMKGHSHVYWYRQLPEEGLKFMVYLQKENIIDESGMPKERFSAEFPKEGPSILRIQQVVRGDSAAYFCASSPQLFKPQHFGDGTRLSIL.

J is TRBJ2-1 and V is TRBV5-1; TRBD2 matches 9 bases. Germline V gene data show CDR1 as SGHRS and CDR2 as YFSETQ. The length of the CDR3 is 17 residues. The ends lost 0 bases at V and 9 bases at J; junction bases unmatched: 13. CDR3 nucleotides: TGCGCCAGCAGCTTGGGGATAGCGGGAGCCGGGTCGGCTGAGCAGTTCTTC. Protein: CASSLGIAGAGSAEQFF.

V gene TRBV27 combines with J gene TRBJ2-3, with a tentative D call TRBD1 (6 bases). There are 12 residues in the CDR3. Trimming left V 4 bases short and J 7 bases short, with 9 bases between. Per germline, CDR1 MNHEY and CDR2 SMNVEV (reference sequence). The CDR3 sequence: CASSSDSHTQYF. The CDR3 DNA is TGTGCCAGCAGTTCGGACAGTCATACGCAGTATTTT.

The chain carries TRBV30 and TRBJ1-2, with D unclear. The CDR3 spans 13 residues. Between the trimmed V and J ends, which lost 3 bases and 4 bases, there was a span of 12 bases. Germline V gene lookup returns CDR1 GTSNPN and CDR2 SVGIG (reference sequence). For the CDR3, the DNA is TGTGCCTGGAGCCAAAGCCGGTCCTATGGCTACACCTTC. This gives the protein CAWSQSRSYGYTF.

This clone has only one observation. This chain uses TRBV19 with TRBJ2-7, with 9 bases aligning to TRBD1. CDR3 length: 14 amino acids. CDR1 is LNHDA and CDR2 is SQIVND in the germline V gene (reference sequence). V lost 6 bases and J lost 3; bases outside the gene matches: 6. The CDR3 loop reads CASRGTGNFYEQYF. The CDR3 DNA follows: TGTGCCAGTAGGGGGACAGGGAATTTCTACGAGCAGTACTTC.

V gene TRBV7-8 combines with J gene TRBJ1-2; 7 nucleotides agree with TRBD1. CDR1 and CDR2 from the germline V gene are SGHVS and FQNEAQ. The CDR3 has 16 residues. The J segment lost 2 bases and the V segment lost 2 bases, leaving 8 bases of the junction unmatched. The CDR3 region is CASSLIPGQTNYGYTF. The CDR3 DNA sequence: TGTGCCAGCAGCTTAATCCCGGGACAGACAAACTATGGCTACACCTTC.

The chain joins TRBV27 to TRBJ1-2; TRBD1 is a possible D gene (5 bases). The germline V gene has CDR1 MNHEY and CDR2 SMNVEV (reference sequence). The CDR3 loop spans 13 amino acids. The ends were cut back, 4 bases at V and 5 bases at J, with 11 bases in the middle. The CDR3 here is CASSSRAGYGYTF. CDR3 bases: TGTGCCAGCAGTTCCAGGGCGGGGTATGGCTACACCTTC.

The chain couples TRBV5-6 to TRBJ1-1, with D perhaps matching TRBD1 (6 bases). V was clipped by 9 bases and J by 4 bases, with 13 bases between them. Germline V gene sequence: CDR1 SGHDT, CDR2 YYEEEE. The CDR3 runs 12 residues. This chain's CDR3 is CATTRGGTEAFF. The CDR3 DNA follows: TGTGCCACTACACGAGGGGGCACTGAAGCTTTCTTT.

The CDR3 sequence: CASRYTSGFTDTQYF. The CDR3 bases are TGTGCCAGCAGATATACTAGCGGATTTACAGATACGCAGTATTTT. The rearrangement uses TRBV6-5 and TRBJ2-3; 8 bases align to TRBD2. Germline V gives CDR1 MNHEY, CDR2 SVGAGI. V trimming: 6 bases; J trimming: 3 bases; junction bases outside the gene matches: 8. This CDR3 spans 15 amino acids.

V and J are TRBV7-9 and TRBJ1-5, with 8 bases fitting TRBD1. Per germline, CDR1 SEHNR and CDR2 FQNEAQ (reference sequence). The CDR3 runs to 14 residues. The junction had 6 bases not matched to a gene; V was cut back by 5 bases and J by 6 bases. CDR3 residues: CASSPGQGGQPQHF. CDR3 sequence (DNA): TGTGCCAGCAGCCCAGGACAGGGAGGTCAGCCCCAGCATTTT.

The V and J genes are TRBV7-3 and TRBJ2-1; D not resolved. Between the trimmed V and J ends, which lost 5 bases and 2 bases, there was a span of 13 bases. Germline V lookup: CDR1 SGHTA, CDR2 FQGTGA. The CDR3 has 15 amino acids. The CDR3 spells CASSLGSEAYNEQFF. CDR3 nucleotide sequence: TGTGCCAGCAGCCTCGGATCCGAGGCCTACAATGAGCAGTTCTTC.

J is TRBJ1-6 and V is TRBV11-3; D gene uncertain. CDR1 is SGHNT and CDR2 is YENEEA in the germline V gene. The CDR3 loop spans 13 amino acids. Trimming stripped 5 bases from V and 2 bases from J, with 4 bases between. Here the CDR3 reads CASSPTYNSPLHF. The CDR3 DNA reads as TGTGCCAGCAGCCCCACCTATAATTCACCCCTCCACTTT.

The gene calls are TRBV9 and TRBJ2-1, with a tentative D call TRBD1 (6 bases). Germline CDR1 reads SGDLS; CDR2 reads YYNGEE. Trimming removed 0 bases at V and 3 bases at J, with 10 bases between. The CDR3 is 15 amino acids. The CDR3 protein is CASSVDGTLYNEQFF. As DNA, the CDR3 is TGTGCCAGCAGCGTAGACGGGACACTCTACAATGAGCAGTTCTTC.